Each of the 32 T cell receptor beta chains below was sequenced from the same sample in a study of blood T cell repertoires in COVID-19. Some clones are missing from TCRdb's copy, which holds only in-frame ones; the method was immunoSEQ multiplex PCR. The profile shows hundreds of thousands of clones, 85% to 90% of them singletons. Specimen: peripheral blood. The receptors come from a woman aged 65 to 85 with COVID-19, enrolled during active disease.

CDR3 sequence (DNA): TGCAGCGTCCGGGACAGGGGGCTAGCCAAAAACATTCAGTACTTC. Its protein product is CSVRDRGLAKNIQYF. The V call is TRBV29-1, the J call TRBJ2-4, with TRBD1 matching over 12 bases. The germline V gene has CDR1 SQVTM and CDR2 ANQGSEA. V was clipped by 6 bases and J by 0 bases; unmatched bases: 3. CDR3 length: 15 residues.

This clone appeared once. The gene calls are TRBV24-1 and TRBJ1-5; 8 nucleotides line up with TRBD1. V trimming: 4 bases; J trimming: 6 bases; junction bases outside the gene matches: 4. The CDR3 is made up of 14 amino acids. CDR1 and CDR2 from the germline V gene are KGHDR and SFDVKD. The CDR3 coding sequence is TGTGCCACCAGTGACAACAGGGGGGGTCAGCCCCAGCATTTT. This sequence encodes CATSDNRGGQPQHF.

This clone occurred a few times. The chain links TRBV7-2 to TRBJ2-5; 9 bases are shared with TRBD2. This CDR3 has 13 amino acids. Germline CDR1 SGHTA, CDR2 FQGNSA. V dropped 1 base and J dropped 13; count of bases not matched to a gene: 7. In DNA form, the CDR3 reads TGTGCCAGCAGCTTAGATGGGCTAGCGGGGAGGTACTTC. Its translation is CASSLDGLAGRYF.

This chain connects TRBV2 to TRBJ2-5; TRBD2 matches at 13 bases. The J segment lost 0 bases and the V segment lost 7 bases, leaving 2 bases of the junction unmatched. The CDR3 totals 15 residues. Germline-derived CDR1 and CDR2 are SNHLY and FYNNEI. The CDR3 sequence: CASKLAGGYQETQYF. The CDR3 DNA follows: TGTGCCAGCAAACTAGCGGGGGGGTACCAAGAGACCCAGTACTTC.

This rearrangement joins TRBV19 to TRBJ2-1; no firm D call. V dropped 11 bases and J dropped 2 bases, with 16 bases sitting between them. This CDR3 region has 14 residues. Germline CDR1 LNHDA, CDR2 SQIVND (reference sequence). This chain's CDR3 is CARPARFPYNEQFF. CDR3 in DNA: TGTGCCCGCCCCGCCAGGTTTCCCTACAATGAGCAGTTCTTC.

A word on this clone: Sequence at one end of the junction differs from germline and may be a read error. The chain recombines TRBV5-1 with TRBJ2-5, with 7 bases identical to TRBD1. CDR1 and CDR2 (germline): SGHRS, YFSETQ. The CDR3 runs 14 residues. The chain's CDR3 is CAGSREGGGETQYF. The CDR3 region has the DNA TGCGCCGGCAGCCGGGAAGGGGGCGGAGAGACCCAGTACTTC.

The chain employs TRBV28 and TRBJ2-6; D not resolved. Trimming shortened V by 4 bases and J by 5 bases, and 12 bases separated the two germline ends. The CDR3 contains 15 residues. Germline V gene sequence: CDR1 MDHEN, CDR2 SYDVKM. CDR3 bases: TGTGCCAGCAGTTCCCCGACTGTTTGGGCCAACGTCCTGACTTTC. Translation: CASSSPTVWANVLTF. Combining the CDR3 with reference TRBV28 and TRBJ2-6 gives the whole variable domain DVKVTQSSRYLVKRTGEKVFLECVQDMDHENMFWYRQDPGLGLRLIYFSYDVKMKEKGDIPEGYSVSREKKERFSLILESASTNQTSMYLCASSSPTVWANVLTFGAGSRLTVL.

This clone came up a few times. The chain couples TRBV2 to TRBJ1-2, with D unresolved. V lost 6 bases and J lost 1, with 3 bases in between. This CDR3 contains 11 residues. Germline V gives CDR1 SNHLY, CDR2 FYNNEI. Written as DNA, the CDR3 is TGTGCCAGCAGCAATAACTATGGCTACACCTTC. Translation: CASSNNYGYTF. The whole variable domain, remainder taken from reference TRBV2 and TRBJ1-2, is EPEVTQTPSHQVTQMGQEVILRCVPISNHLYFYWYRQILGQKVEFLVSFYNNEISEKSEIFDDQFSVERPDGSNFTLKIRSTKLEDSAMYFCASSNNYGYTFGSGTRLTVV.

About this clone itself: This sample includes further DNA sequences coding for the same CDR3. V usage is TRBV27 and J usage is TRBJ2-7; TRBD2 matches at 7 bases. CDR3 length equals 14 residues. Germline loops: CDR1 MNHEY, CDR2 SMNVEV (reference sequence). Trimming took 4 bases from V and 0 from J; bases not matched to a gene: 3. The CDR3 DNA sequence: TGTGCCAGCAGTTGGGGCGGGAGCTCCTACGAGCAGTACTTC. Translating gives CASSWGGSSYEQYF.

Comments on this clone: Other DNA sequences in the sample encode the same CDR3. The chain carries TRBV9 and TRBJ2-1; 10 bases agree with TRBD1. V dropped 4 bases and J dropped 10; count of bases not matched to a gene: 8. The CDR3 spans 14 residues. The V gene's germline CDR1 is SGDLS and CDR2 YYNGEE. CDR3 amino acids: CASSPRTGGNEQFF. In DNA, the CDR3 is TGTGCCAGCAGCCCGAGGACAGGGGGAAACGAGCAGTTCTTC.

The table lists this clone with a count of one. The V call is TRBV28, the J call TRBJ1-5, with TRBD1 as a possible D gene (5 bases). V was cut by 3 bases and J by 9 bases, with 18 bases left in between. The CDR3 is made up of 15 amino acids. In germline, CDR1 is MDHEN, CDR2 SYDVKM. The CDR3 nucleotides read TGTGCCAGCAGTTTGGGTGACAGTGGATTATGGCCCCAGCATTTT. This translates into CASSLGDSGLWPQHF.

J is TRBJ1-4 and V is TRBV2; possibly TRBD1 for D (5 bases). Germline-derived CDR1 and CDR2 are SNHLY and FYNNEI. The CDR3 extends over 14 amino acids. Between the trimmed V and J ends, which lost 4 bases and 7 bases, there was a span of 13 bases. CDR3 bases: TGTGCCAGCAGTGTTGAAGGGGATGGTGAAAAACTGTTTTTT. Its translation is CASSVEGDGEKLFF.

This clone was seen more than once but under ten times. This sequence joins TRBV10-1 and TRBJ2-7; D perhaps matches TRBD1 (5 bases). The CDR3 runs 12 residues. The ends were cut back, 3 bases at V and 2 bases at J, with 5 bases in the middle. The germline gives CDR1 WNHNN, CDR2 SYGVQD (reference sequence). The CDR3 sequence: CASSEGAYEQYF. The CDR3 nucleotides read TGCGCCAGCAGTGAAGGGGCCTACGAGCAGTACTTC.

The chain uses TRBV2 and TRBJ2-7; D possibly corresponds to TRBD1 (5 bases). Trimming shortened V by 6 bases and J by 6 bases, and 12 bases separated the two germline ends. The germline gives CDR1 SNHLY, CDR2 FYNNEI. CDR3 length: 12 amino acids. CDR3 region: CASRPDRGEQYF. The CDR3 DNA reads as TGTGCCAGCAGGCCCGACAGAGGCGAGCAGTACTTC. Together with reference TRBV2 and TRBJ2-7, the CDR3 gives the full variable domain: EPEVTQTPSHQVTQMGQEVILRCVPISNHLYFYWYRQILGQKVEFLVSFYNNEISEKSEIFDDQFSVERPDGSNFTLKIRSTKLEDSAMYFCASRPDRGEQYFGPGTRLTVT.

Here the CDR3 reads CASGLGQGLRGLPEAFF. The DNA of the CDR3 is TGTGCTAGTGGTTTGGGACAGGGGTTAAGGGGGTTGCCTGAAGCTTTCTTT. J is TRBJ1-1 and V is TRBV12-5, with 8 positions matching TRBD1. The CDR3 length is 17 residues. With V trimmed by 1 base and J by 6 bases, 13 bases remained unmatched. CDR1 and CDR2 (germline): LGHNT, FRNRAP.

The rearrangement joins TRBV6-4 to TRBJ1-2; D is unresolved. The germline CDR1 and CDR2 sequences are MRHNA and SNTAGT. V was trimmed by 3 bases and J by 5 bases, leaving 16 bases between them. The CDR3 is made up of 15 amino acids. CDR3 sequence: CASSESGGYGYGYTF. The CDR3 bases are TGTGCCAGCAGTGAATCAGGAGGGTACGGATATGGCTACACCTTC.

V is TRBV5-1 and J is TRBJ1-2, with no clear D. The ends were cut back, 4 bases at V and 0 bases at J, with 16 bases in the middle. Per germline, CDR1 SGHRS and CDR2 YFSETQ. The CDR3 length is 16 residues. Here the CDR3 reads CASSPELAIANYGYTF. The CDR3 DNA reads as TGCGCCAGCAGCCCGGAGTTGGCGATAGCTAACTATGGCTACACCTTC.

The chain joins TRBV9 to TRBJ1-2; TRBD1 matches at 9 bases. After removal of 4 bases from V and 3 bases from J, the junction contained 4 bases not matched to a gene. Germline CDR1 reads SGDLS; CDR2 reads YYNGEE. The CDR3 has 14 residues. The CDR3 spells CASSPTGGHYGYTF. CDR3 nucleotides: TGTGCCAGCAGCCCTACAGGGGGCCACTATGGCTACACCTTC.

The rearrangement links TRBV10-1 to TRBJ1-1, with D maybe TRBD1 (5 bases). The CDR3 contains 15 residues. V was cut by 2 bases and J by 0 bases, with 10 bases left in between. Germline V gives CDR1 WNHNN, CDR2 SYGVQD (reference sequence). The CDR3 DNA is TGCGCCAGCAGTGAGATTGCAGGGATGAACACTGAAGCTTTCTTT. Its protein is CASSEIAGMNTEAFF.

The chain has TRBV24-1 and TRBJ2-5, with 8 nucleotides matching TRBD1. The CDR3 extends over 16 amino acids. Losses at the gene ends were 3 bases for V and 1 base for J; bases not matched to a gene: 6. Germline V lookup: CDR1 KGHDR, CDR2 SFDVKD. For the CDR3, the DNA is TGTGCCACCAGTGATGTGTCCGGGACAGGCCAAGAGACCCAGTACTTC. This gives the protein CATSDVSGTGQETQYF.

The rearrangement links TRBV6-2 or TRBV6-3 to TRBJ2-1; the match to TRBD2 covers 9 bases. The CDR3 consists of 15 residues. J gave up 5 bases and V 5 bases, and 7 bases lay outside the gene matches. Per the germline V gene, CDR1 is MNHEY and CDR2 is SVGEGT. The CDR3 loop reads CASSPIAGVNNEQFF. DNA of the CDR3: TGTGCCAGCAGTCCGATAGCGGGGGTTAACAATGAGCAGTTCTTC.

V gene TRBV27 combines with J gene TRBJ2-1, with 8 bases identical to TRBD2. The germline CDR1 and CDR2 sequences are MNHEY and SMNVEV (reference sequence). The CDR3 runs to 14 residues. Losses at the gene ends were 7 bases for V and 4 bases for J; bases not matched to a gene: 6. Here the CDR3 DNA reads TGTGCCAGCATCCCGGGACTAGGTTACAATGAGCAGTTCTTC. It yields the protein CASIPGLGYNEQFF.

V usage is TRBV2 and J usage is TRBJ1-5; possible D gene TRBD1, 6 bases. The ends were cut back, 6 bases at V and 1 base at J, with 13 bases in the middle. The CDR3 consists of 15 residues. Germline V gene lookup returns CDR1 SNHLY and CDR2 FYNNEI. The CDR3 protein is CASRREGESNQPQHF. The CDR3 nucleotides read TGTGCCAGCAGGAGGGAGGGGGAGAGCAATCAGCCCCAGCATTTT. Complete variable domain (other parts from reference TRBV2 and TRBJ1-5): EPEVTQTPSHQVTQMGQEVILRCVPISNHLYFYWYRQILGQKVEFLVSFYNNEISEKSEIFDDQFSVERPDGSNFTLKIRSTKLEDSAMYFCASRREGESNQPQHFGDGTRLSIL.

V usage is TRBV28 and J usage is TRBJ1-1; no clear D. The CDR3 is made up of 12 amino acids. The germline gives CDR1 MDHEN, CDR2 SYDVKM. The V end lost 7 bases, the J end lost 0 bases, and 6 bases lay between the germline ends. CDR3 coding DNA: TGTGCCAGCAAGGAGTTGAACACTGAAGCTTTCTTT. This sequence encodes CASKELNTEAFF.

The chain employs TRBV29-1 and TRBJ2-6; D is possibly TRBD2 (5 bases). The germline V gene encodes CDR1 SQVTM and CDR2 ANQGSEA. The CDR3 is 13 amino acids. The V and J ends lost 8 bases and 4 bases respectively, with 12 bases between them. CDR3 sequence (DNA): TGCAGCTGTAGCGTTTCCGGGGCCAACGTCCTGACTTTC. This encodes CSCSVSGANVLTF.

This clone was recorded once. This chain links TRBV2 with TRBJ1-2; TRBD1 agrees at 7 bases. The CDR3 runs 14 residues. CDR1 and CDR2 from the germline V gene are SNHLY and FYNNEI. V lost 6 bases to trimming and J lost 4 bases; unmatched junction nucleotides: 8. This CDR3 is CASSLETGSYGYTF. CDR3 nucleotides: TGTGCCAGCAGCCTAGAGACAGGGTCCTATGGCTACACCTTC. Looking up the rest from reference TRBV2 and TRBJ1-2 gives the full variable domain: EPEVTQTPSHQVTQMGQEVILRCVPISNHLYFYWYRQILGQKVEFLVSFYNNEISEKSEIFDDQFSVERPDGSNFTLKIRSTKLEDSAMYFCASSLETGSYGYTFGSGTRLTVV.

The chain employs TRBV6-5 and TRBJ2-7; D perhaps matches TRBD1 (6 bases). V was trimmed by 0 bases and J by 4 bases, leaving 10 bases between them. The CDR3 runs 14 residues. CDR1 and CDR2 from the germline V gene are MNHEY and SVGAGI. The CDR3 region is CASSYSRGNYEQYF. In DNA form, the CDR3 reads TGTGCCAGCAGTTACTCGAGGGGGAATTACGAGCAGTACTTC.

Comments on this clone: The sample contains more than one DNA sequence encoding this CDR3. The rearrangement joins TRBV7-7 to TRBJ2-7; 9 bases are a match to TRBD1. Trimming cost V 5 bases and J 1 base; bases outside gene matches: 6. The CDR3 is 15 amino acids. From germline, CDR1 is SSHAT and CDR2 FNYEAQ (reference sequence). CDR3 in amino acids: CASSPRQGESYEQYF. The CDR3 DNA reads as TGTGCCAGCAGCCCCAGACAGGGGGAATCCTACGAGCAGTACTTC.

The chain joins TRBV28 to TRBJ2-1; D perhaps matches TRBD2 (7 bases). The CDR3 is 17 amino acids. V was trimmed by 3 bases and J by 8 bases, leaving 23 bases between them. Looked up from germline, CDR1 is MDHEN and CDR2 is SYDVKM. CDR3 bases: TGTGCCAGCAGTTTCCGCCAAGGGGGGGCCCTATTCCATGAGCAGTTCTTC. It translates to CASSFRQGGALFHEQFF.

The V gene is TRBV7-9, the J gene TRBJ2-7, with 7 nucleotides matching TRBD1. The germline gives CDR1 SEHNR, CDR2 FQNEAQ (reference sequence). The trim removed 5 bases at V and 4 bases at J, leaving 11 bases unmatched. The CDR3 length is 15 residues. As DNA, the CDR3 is TGTGCCAGCAGCCCACAACAGGGGCGGATTTACGAGCAGTACTTC. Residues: CASSPQQGRIYEQYF.

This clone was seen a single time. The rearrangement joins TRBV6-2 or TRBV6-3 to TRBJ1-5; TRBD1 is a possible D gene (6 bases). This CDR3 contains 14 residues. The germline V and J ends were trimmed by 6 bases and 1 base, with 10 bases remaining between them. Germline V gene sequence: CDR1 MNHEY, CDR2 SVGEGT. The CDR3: CASSPDRSNQPQHF. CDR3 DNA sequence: TGTGCCAGCAGCCCCGACAGGAGCAATCAGCCCCAGCATTTT.

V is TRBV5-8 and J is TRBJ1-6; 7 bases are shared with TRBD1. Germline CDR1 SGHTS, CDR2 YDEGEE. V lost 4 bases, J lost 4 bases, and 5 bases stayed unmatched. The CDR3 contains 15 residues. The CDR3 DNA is TGTGCCAGCAGCGCTCAGACAGGGTATAATTCACCCCTCCACTTT. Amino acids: CASSAQTGYNSPLHF. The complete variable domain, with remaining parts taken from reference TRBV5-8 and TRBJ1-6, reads EAGVTQSPTHLIKTRGQQATLRCSPISGHTSVYWYQQALGLGLQFLLWYDEGEERNRGNFPPRFSGRQFPNYSSELNVNALELEDSALYLCASSAQTGYNSPLHFGNGTRLTVT.